A selection of T cell receptor beta chains follows, all from one sample in a study of blood T cell repertoires in COVID-19. The assay was immunoSEQ multiplex PCR, and TCRdb's table has in-frame clones only and misses some. The sample includes about 180,000 clones, 88% of them seen just once. Specimen: PBMCs or T cells enriched from blood (not recorded which). The receptors originated from a young woman who had recovered from COVID-19. Both conserved end residues are part of each CDR3. The D gene is left open where the match is weak. Clone size is stated in some rows and not others, as once, few, many or a class when expanded.

d_call	j_call	v_call	clone_size	cdr3_nt	cdr3_aa
NA	TRBJ2-3	TRBV10-3	NA	TGTGCCATCAGTGAGGGGGGAGGCACTAGCACAGATACGCAGTATTTT	CAISEGGGTSTDTQYF
NA	TRBJ1-1	TRBV11-3	NA	TGTGCCAGCAGTTCAACAGGGTGGACTGAAGCTTTCTTT	CASSSTGWTEAFF
NA	TRBJ1-1	TRBV6-5	NA	TGTGCCAGCATGACGGGGGGGGTGGGCACTGAAGCTTTCTTT	CASMTGGVGTEAFF
NA	TRBJ1-4	TRBV7-2	once	TGTGCCAGCCAAAGACTCATTAATGAAAAACTGTTTTTT	CASQRLINEKLFF
TRBD1	TRBJ1-1	TRBV27	NA	TGTGCCAGCAGTTCCCTCGGACAGGTTGAAGCTTTCTTT	CASSSLGQVEAFF
NA	TRBJ1-6	TRBV27	NA	TGTGCCAGCAGTTGGGCTCCTGAAAATTCACCCCTCCACTTT	CASSWAPENSPLHF
NA	TRBJ2-1	TRBV18	NA	TGTGCCAGCTCACAGGGGATAGAGAACAGTGAGCAGTTCTTC	CASSQGIENSEQFF
TRBD2	TRBJ2-7	TRBV18	once	TGTGCCAGCTCATTAAGCGGGATAGAGACCTACGAGCAGTACTTC	CASSLSGIETYEQYF
TRBD2	TRBJ2-5	TRBV3-1/TRBV3-2	NA	TGTGCCAGCAGCCGAGAAGAAGCCGGGACTAGGGGTCAAGAGACCCAGTACTTC	CASSREEAGTRGQETQYF
TRBD2	TRBJ2-1	TRBV9	NA	TGTGCCAGCAGCGTAGCTTTAGCGGGGGGCTACAATGAGCAGTTCTTC	CASSVALAGGYNEQFF
TRBD2	TRBJ2-7	TRBV19	NA	TGTGCCAGTAGTATAAAGACTAGCGGGACTAGCGAGCAGTACTTC	CASSIKTSGTSEQYF
NA	TRBJ2-2	TRBV7-9	NA	TGTGCCAGCAGCTTGGCCAGAGGAACGTACGCGAACACCGGGGAGCTGTTTTTT	CASSLARGTYANTGELFF
NA	TRBJ2-7	TRBV4-1	NA	TGCGCCAGCAGCCAAGAGAGGCAGGGGCACGAGCAGTACTTC	CASSQERQGHEQYF
TRBD2	TRBJ2-3	TRBV10-2	NA	TGCGCCAGCTCCCTAGCGGCAGATACGCAGTATTTT	CASSLAADTQYF
TRBD1	TRBJ2-3	TRBV10-1	NA	TGCGCCAGCAACAGACAGGGCGGGACAGATACGCAGTATTTT	CASNRQGGTDTQYF
NA	TRBJ2-1	TRBV7-3	NA	TGTGCCAGCAGCTTAGGGTGGGACACCCTCAAGCTAGACTCCTACAATGAGCAGTTCTTC	CASSLGWDTLKLDSYNEQFF
NA	TRBJ2-1	TRBV21-1	NA	TGTGCCAGCAGCAAAGAGGGACAGGGAAATGAGCAGTTCTTC	CASSKEGQGNEQFF
TRBD2	TRBJ2-1	TRBV5-1	NA	TGCGCCAGCAGCTTGGGGATTAGCGGGAGCTATGAGCAGTTCTTC	CASSLGISGSYEQFF
TRBD2	TRBJ2-3	TRBV13	NA	TGTGCCAGCAGCTTAGGCCGCGCGGGGGGGGGCACAGATACGCAGTATTTT	CASSLGRAGGGTDTQYF
TRBD1	TRBJ2-6	TRBV28	NA	TGTGCCAGCAGGAACCCACCGGGACAGGGGGATTCTGGGGCCAACGTCCTGACTTTC	CASRNPPGQGDSGANVLTF
NA	TRBJ1-6	TRBV15	NA	TGTGCCACCAGCAGCGAACCGGGACACCAGTCACCCCTCCACTTT	CATSSEPGHQSPLHF
TRBD2	TRBJ2-1	TRBV5-6	NA	TGTGCCAGCAGCCTGGGACTAGCGGGAGTCTATGAGCAGTTCTTC	CASSLGLAGVYEQFF
NA	TRBJ2-7	TRBV6-6	NA	TGTGCCAGCAGTTACTCGAACGGGGGACGGGGGTACGAGCAGTACTTC	CASSYSNGGRGYEQYF
TRBD2	TRBJ2-1	TRBV3-1/TRBV3-2	NA	TGTGCCAGCAGCCAAGAACTAGCGGGAGGTCTATACAATGAGCAGTTCTTC	CASSQELAGGLYNEQFF
NA	TRBJ1-1	TRBV10-3	NA	TGTGCCACTCGAGGGTCGTATACAAACACTGAAGCTTTCTTT	CATRGSYTNTEAFF
TRBD1	TRBJ2-7	TRBV7-9	NA	TGTGCCAGCAGCCGACAACGTCTCGGGACAGGGGAGTTCGAGCAGTACTTC	CASSRQRLGTGEFEQYF
NA	TRBJ1-1	TRBV4-2	NA	TGTGCCAGCAGCCGGACCTGGGGGGAGAACACTGAAGCTTTCTTT	CASSRTWGENTEAFF
NA	TRBJ1-1	TRBV24-1	NA	TGTGCCACCCGTCAGGGGATGAACACTGAAGCTTTCTTT	CATRQGMNTEAFF
NA	TRBJ2-5	TRBV6-6	once	TGTGCCAGCAGTTACGAGGGAGGAGAGACCCAGTACTTC	CASSYEGGETQYF
TRBD1	TRBJ1-2	TRBV7-8	NA	TGTGCCAGCAGCGTCGGGACAGCCCCTTATGGCTACACCTTC	CASSVGTAPYGYTF
NA	TRBJ1-3	TRBV6-5	once	TGTGCCAGCAGTTACTCGACAGACCTTGGAAACACCATATATTTT	CASSYSTDLGNTIYF
TRBD2	TRBJ2-3	TRBV5-5	NA	TGTGCCAGCAGCTTGACTAGCGGGGGGTTAGATACGCAGTATTTT	CASSLTSGGLDTQYF
TRBD1	TRBJ2-7	TRBV7-2	NA	TGTGCCAGCAGCTCCCGGACAGGGGGACTAGAGCAGTACTTC	CASSSRTGGLEQYF
NA	TRBJ1-2	TRBV5-1	once	TGCGCCAGCAGCTTGGAAGGGGCGAGGGGCTACACCTTC	CASSLEGARGYTF
TRBD2	TRBJ2-5	TRBV4-1	NA	TGCGCCAGCAGCCAAATCCTTCTAGCGGGAGGGCGATCGACCCAGTACTTC	CASSQILLAGGRSTQYF
TRBD2	TRBJ2-3	TRBV29-1	NA	TGCAGCGCCTCAACGGGGGGGTTCACAGATACGCAGTATTTT	CSASTGGFTDTQYF